The sequence of this T cell receptor beta chain was determined in a study of cytomegalovirus exposure and HLA in healthy donors. Study observations and caveats: It was shown in a later analysis that HLA-associated TCR beta chains were more clonally expanded than other, equally common chains.

On this clone itself: The target antigen is unknown. One end of the junction does not line up with germline, which may come from a read error.

Germline values: CDR1 LNHDA, CDR2 SQIVND (reference sequence). CDR3 length equals 12 residues. PCR was performed using 60 Vbeta and 13 Jbeta primers. The table came from immunoSEQ multiplex PCR; TCRdb's copy has only in-frame clones and leaves some out. Of about 130,000 clones listed, around 84% are singletons. The V gene is TRBV19, the J gene TRBJ1-2; D gene unclear. The sequencing input was PBMCs. The sequence came from a woman between 18 and 29 years old in good health and CMV-seropositive. CDR3 protein: CSSSPEYYGYTF. In DNA form, the CDR3 reads TGTTCCAGTAGCCCGGAGTACTATGGCTACACCTTC.